This T cell receptor beta chain was identified during a study of blood T cell repertoires in COVID-19. Assay used: immunoSEQ multiplex PCR; TCRdb lists only in-frame clones, some missing. The sample lists fewer than 400,000 clones; about nine tenths were seen once. Sequencing input: peripheral blood. The sequence was collected from a woman in her twenties or thirties with COVID-19, enrolled during active disease.

CDR3 loop: CASNILAGGLYNEQFF. For the CDR3, the DNA is TGTGCCAGCAACATACTAGCGGGAGGGCTGTACAATGAGCAGTTCTTC. The chain joins TRBV6-6 to TRBJ2-1; 13 nucleotides align to TRBD2. With 7 bases clipped from V and 4 bases from J, the junction kept 7 bases outside the gene matches. Germline CDR1 MNHNY, CDR2 SVGAGI (reference sequence). The CDR3 is made up of 16 amino acids.